The source of this T cell receptor (beta chain) is a study of blood T cell repertoires in COVID-19. As for the study in general: For recovered donors of Cohort 3, there were two negative PCRs, clearance, or symptom resolution. Researchers got acute and convalescent COVID-19 samples from the United States, Italy and Spain.

This clone was seen once. Profiling relied on immunoSEQ multiplex PCR, and the TCRdb table lists in-frame clones only, not all of them. The sample yields about 170,000 clones, 65% to 80% seen once. The V end lost 0 bases, the J end lost 4 bases, and 9 bases lay between the germline ends. In germline, CDR1 is LGHNA, CDR2 YSLEER. The CDR3 spans 14 residues. Allocation to cohorts depended on clinical history reported by the participants. The V and J genes are TRBV4-3 and TRBJ1-1; D ambiguous. The sample consisted of PBMCs or T cells enriched from blood (not recorded which). The TCR was taken from a woman between 70 and 85 years old in a cohort exposed to, infected with or recovered from COVID-19 (not recorded which). CDR3 DNA sequence: TGCGCCAGCAGCCAAGATGGTAGTGGCACTGAAGCTTTCTTT. This codes for CASSQDGSGTEAFF.